The rows below give T cell receptor beta chains drawn from one sample of a study of cytomegalovirus exposure and HLA in healthy donors. Assay: immunoSEQ multiplex PCR; the TCRdb copy retains only in-frame clones and omits some. The table has 180,000 or so clones, nearly 80% seen once; the top ten hold about 14%. Sequenced sample: PBMCs. These receptors were collected from a man aged 50-59 years in good health and CMV-seropositive. CDR3s include the opening cysteine and the closing phenylalanine or tryptophan. The order of the fields is clone size, V gene, D gene, J gene, CDR3 DNA, CDR3 protein. A D gene is named only where the DNA matches it firmly. A clone size is listed for some rows: how often the clone was seen (once, few, many), or a class if it is expanded.

.	TRBV19	TRBD1	TRBJ2-3	TGTGCCAGTAGTATATCCTCCTCCGGGACAGGGATTTATACGCAGTATTTT	CASSISSSGTGIYTQYF
.	TRBV11-2	.	TRBJ1-3	TGTGCCAGCAGCTACGCGGTGAGCCTTGGAAACACCATATATTTT	CASSYAVSLGNTIYF
once	TRBV5-8	TRBD2	TRBJ2-4	TGTGCCAGCAGCGGCGGAGCGGGGGGGCCTAACATTCAGTACTTC	CASSGGAGGPNIQYF
.	TRBV5-1	.	TRBJ1-2	TGCGCCAGCAGCTTGGGCCAGGCCTACGACTATGGCTACACCTTC	CASSLGQAYDYGYTF
.	TRBV19	.	TRBJ1-5	TGTGCCAGTAGTCCGGGGGGCGGCAATCAGCCCCAGCATTTT	CASSPGGGNQPQHF
.	TRBV6-1	.	TRBJ1-1	TGTGCCAGCAGGGGGGCGGGGGGCGTCACTGAAGCTTTCTTT	CASRGAGGVTEAFF
.	TRBV7-2	.	TRBJ1-1	TGTGCCAGCAGCTTAAACGGTAAGAGAGGTGCGCCTCTGAACACTGAAGCTTTCTTT	CASSLNGKRGAPLNTEAFF
.	TRBV13	TRBD1	TRBJ2-3	TGTGCCAGCAGCAAGACAGGGGCGAAAGATACGCAGTATTTT	CASSKTGAKDTQYF
.	TRBV7-9	.	TRBJ2-1	TGTGCCAGCAGCTTAGCGGGGGGGCGGGGTGAGCAGTTCTTC	CASSLAGGRGEQFF
.	TRBV6-1	TRBD1	TRBJ1-1	TGTGCCAGCAGTGAGGACCAGACAGGGTTGAACACTGAAGCTTTCTTT	CASSEDQTGLNTEAFF
.	TRBV5-6	TRBD1	TRBJ1-2	TGTGCCAGCAGCTTGGGGACAGGGGATAACTATGGCTACACCTTC	CASSLGTGDNYGYTF
.	TRBV15	TRBD1	TRBJ1-5	TGTGCCACCAGCGGAGGGGGACAGAACAATCAGCCCCAGCATTTT	CATSGGGQNNQPQHF
once	TRBV5-6	TRBD1	TRBJ1-1	TGTGCCAGCAGCTTGGGGACAGGCCTGAACACTGAAGCTTTCTTT	CASSLGTGLNTEAFF
few	TRBV19	TRBD2	TRBJ2-1	TGTGCCAGTACCATAGCGGGGGTATCTAATGAGCAGTTCTTC	CASTIAGVSNEQFF
.	TRBV15	.	TRBJ2-3	TGTGCCACCAGCAGAGTGAGAGATACGCAGTATTTT	CATSRVRDTQYF
.	TRBV7-8	.	TRBJ2-1	TGTGCCAGCAGCTTAAGGAGGAAGACAAAGAGCTCCTACAATGAGCAGTTCTTC	CASSLRRKTKSSYNEQFF
.	TRBV6-5	TRBD1	TRBJ2-1	TGTGCCAGCAGTTACCTGCCGGGACAGGGTTACAATGAGCAGTTCTTC	CASSYLPGQGYNEQFF
.	TRBV5-1	.	TRBJ2-3	TGCGCCAGCAGCTTGGAATCTATCGGGAGAGGCACAGATACGCAGTATTTT	CASSLESIGRGTDTQYF
.	TRBV5-1	.	TRBJ2-5	TGCGCCAGCGCCGGGGGAGAGACCCAGTACTTC	CASAGGETQYF
.	TRBV19	TRBD1	TRBJ1-4	TGTGCCAGTAGTTGGACAGGAACTAATGAAAAACTGTTTTTT	CASSWTGTNEKLFF
.	TRBV19	.	TRBJ1-1	TGTGCCAGTAGTCGGTTGGACACTGAAGCTTTCTTT	CASSRLDTEAFF
.	TRBV6-1	.	TRBJ2-7	TGTGCCAGCAGTGAACTGGGGCAGGGATACTACGAGCAGTACTTC	CASSELGQGYYEQYF
many	TRBV6-6	.	TRBJ2-1	TGTGCCAGCATCGACTGGAACAATGAGCAGTTCTTC	CASIDWNNEQFF
.	TRBV4-1	TRBD1	TRBJ1-1	TGCGTCAGCAGCCAACCGGGACAGATGAACACTGAAGCTTTCTTT	CVSSQPGQMNTEAFF
once	TRBV9	TRBD2	TRBJ2-5	TGTGCCAGCAGCGTTGGGAGACTAGCGGGGGGGCCTGCGGAGACCCAGTACTTC	CASSVGRLAGGPAETQYF
.	TRBV18	.	TRBJ1-5	TGTGCCAGCTCACCACGGCAGAATAGCAATCAGCCCCAGCATTTT	CASSPRQNSNQPQHF
few	TRBV5-1	TRBD2	TRBJ2-5	TGCGCCAGCAGCTTGACGGGGGGGGCAGAGACCCAGTACTTC	CASSLTGGAETQYF
few	TRBV18	.	TRBJ2-3	TGTGCCAGCTCACCCGGGTGGGATACGCAGTATTTT	CASSPGWDTQYF
.	TRBV14	TRBD1	TRBJ2-5	TGTGCCAGCAGCCATCCCCCTGGCAGGGGGCAAGAGACCCAGTACTTC	CASSHPPGRGQETQYF
.	TRBV5-8	TRBD1	TRBJ1-2	TGTGCCAGCAGCCGGGACAGAAACTATGGCTACACCTTC	CASSRDRNYGYTF
.	TRBV29-1	TRBD1	TRBJ1-2	TGCAGCGTTGAAGTGGGGGACAGGGAAGGCTACACCTTC	CSVEVGDREGYTF
.	TRBV19	.	TRBJ1-1	TGTGCCACCACGGGGGAATTGAACACTGAAGCTTTCTTT	CATTGELNTEAFF
.	TRBV19	TRBD2	TRBJ2-5	TGTGCCAGTAGTGCCTATAGCGGGGGGAAAGAGACCCAGTACTTC	CASSAYSGGKETQYF
.	TRBV28	.	TRBJ1-5	TGTGCCAGCAGTCCCCGACTCTACCAATATAGCAATCAGCCCCAGCATTTT	CASSPRLYQYSNQPQHF
.	TRBV6-6	TRBD1	TRBJ1-1	TGTGCGACCACTAGACAGGGGTTAGAAGGGACTGAAGCTTTCTTT	CATTRQGLEGTEAFF
.	TRBV29-1	TRBD1	TRBJ1-1	TGCAGCTCAGGGGGCAGGGTGCCCACTGAAGCTTTCTTT	CSSGGRVPTEAFF
.	TRBV6-1	TRBD1	TRBJ1-3	TGTGCCAGCAAGGACAGGGAAGAAGGAAACACCATATATTTT	CASKDREEGNTIYF
.	TRBV4-1	.	TRBJ2-3	TGCGCCAGCAGCCAGCAGGGGCCCAACACAGATACGCAGTATTTT	CASSQQGPNTDTQYF
.	TRBV5-1	.	TRBJ2-1	TGCGCCAGCAGCCTCGAGGTTGAGCAGTTCTTC	CASSLEVEQFF
.	TRBV7-2	.	TRBJ1-2	TGTGCCAGCAGCTTAGTCTTACGGGGGAACAGTGTCAACTATGGCTACACCTTC	CASSLVLRGNSVNYGYTF
.	TRBV5-1	.	TRBJ1-1	TGCGCCAGCAGCTTGGGGCAGGCCACTGAAGCTTTCTTT	CASSLGQATEAFF
once	TRBV6-1	TRBD1	TRBJ1-1	TGTGCCAGCAGTGAAGGACAGGGGGGGAGGAACACTGAAGCTTTCTTT	CASSEGQGGRNTEAFF
once	TRBV4-1	.	TRBJ1-1	TGCGCCAGCAGCCAAGATCCCCAGGGGTTGACTGAAGCTTTCTTT	CASSQDPQGLTEAFF
.	TRBV15	.	TRBJ1-2	TGTGCCACGAGGAAGTTCCCGGCCCCAGCCCTAAAAGCTAACTATGGCTACACCTTC	CATRKFPAPALKANYGYTF
.	TRBV25-1	TRBD1	TRBJ2-3	TGTGCCAGCAGTGAAACCGGGACAGGGTGGGCGCAGTATTTT	CASSETGTGWAQYF
.	TRBV29-1	.	TRBJ1-1	TGCAGCGTTGATCCGGGGTCAGCTGAAGCTTTCTTT	CSVDPGSAEAFF
.	TRBV10-1	.	TRBJ1-4	TGCGCCAGCAGTGAGTCGCTCCGGTCGGAAAAACTGTTTTTT	CASSESLRSEKLFF
.	TRBV9	TRBD1	TRBJ2-1	TGTGCCAGCAGCGTCGAGGGGGCTTACTACAATGAGCAGTTCTTC	CASSVEGAYYNEQFF
.	TRBV19	.	TRBJ1-4	TGTGCCAGTAGTAGTACCGGGATCGCTAATGAAAAACTGTTTTTT	CASSSTGIANEKLFF
.	TRBV19	TRBD1	TRBJ1-1	TGTGCCAGTAGTATCCGACAGGGCGGGGTGAACACTGAAGCTTTCTTT	CASSIRQGGVNTEAFF
once	TRBV14	.	TRBJ2-2	TGTGCCAGCAGCCAAGATCGCGGAGGACAGTACACCGGGGAGCTGTTTTTT	CASSQDRGGQYTGELFF
few	TRBV27	.	TRBJ2-2	TGTGCCAGCAGTCCCATACTATTGAACACCGGGGAGCTGTTTTTT	CASSPILLNTGELFF
.	TRBV7-6	TRBD1	TRBJ1-6	TGTGCCAGCAGCTTAAGACAGGGAGGCGTATTGAATAATTCACCCCTCCACTTT	CASSLRQGGVLNNSPLHF
.	TRBV19	TRBD2	TRBJ2-2	TGTGCCAGTAGTCAACCCGGGACTAGCTTGGGGACCGGGGAGCTGTTTTTT	CASSQPGTSLGTGELFF
.	TRBV7-9	.	TRBJ2-2	TGTGCCAGCAGCTTCGGTTCAAACACCGGGGAGCTGTTTTTT	CASSFGSNTGELFF
.	TRBV4-3	.	TRBJ1-3	TGCGCCAGCAGCCAAGATACCGGGTTTGGAAACACCATATATTTT	CASSQDTGFGNTIYF
.	TRBV18	.	TRBJ1-1	TGTGCCAGCTCACCTACGCTCGGGGACACTGAAGCTTTCTTT	CASSPTLGDTEAFF
.	TRBV4-2	.	TRBJ2-2	TGTGCCAGCAGCCCGAATAGCGATCCCGGGGAGCTGTTTTTT	CASSPNSDPGELFF
.	TRBV4-2	.	TRBJ1-1	TGTGCCAGCAGCAGAGGGGGAAAGTTGACTAACACTGAAGCTTTCTTT	CASSRGGKLTNTEAFF
.	TRBV28	TRBD1	TRBJ2-5	TGTGCCAGCAGCGCGCCAGGGACAGGGAGGGGGACCCAGTACTTC	CASSAPGTGRGTQYF